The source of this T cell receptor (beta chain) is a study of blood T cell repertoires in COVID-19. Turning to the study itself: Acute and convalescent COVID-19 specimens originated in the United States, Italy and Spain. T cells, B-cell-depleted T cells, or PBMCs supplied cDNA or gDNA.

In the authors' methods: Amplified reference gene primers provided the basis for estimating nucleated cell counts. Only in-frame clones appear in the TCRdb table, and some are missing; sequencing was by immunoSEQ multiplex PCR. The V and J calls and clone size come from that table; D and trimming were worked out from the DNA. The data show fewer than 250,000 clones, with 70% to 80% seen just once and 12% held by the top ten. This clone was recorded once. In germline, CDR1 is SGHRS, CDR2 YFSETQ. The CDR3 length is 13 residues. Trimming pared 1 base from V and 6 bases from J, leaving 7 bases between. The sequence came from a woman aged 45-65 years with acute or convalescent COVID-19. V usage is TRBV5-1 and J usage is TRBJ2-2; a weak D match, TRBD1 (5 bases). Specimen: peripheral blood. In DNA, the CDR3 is TGCGCCAGCAGCTTGTCAGGGTCCGGGGAGCTGTTTTTT. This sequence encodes CASSLSGSGELFF.